This T cell receptor (beta chain) was documented in a study of T-cell reconstitution after alpha-beta-depleted transplantation in children. Unique molecular identifiers were used in preparing the TCRbeta library. Each CDR3 protein gets one entry after TCRdb re-called the PCR reads with MiXCR. The table shows 150,000 to 250,000 distinct CDR3 sequences, with approximately 15% occurring only once. This CDR3 has 14 residues. The germline CDR1 and CDR2 sequences are MGHDK and SYGVNS. The V gene lost 6 bases and the J gene lost 5 bases, with 16 bases spanning the gap. Ten or more counts support this clonotype.

The specimen comprised PBMCs from the stem cell graft donor, sampled from the stem cell graft. The clonotype comes from a human donor who donated a stem cell graft to a child with acute lymphoblastic leukemia. J is TRBJ2-5 and V is TRBV25-1, with no clear D. The CDR3 DNA is TGTGCCAGCAGCCCTTCAGGCTATGGGGAGACCCAGTACTTC. Residues: CASSPSGYGETQYF.